Following are 17 T cell receptor beta chains from one sample sequenced in a study of blood T cell repertoires in COVID-19. Here immunoSEQ multiplex PCR was the method, and the copy in TCRdb shows in-frame clones only, minus some. The repertoire includes tens of thousands of clones, around 83% of them detected once, and roughly 9.8% sits in the top ten. Material for sequencing was peripheral blood. These receptors were collected from a human donor in a cohort sampled during active COVID-19.

The genes are TRBV3-1 (or the pseudogene TRBV3-2) and TRBJ2-1, with no clear D. This CDR3 spans 14 amino acids. Trimming shortened V by 0 bases and J by 6 bases, and 9 bases separated the two germline ends. CDR1 and CDR2 (germline): LGHDT, YNNKEL (reference sequence). The CDR3 coding sequence is TGTGCCAGCAGCCAAGAACTCCACAGCAATGAGCAGTTCTTC. Its protein is CASSQELHSNEQFF.

Only a few counts were recorded for this clone. V gene TRBV18 combines with J gene TRBJ1-6; D unresolved. The CDR3 has 15 residues. Germline V gives CDR1 KGHSH, CDR2 LQKENI. Trimming took 0 bases from V and 7 from J, leaving 10 bases between them. The CDR3 DNA reads as TGTGCCAGCTCACCACCGGAGGGAAGGAATTCACCCCTCCACTTT. Residues: CASSPPEGRNSPLHF.

The V gene is TRBV19, the J gene TRBJ2-3, with D perhaps TRBD1 (5 bases). This CDR3 contains 14 residues. V lost 4 bases and J lost 4, with 12 bases in between. Germline assignment: CDR1 LNHDA and CDR2 SQIVND (reference sequence). The CDR3 region is CASSNFQGSDTQYF. As DNA, the CDR3 is TGTGCCAGTAGTAACTTTCAGGGCTCAGATACGCAGTATTTT.

The V call is TRBV27, the J call TRBJ2-7; 7 bases are shared with TRBD1. The germline CDR1 and CDR2 sequences are MNHEY and SMNVEV (reference sequence). The junction had 8 bases not matched to a gene; V was cut back by 6 bases and J by 0 bases. The CDR3 length is 15 residues. Here the CDR3 reads CASRKGQSSSYEQYF. The CDR3 DNA is TGTGCCAGCAGGAAGGGACAGTCTAGCTCCTACGAGCAGTACTTC.

This clone appeared once. This chain joins TRBV29-1 and TRBJ2-1; a weak D match, TRBD1 (6 bases). The CDR3 totals 15 residues. V was clipped by 7 bases and J by 6 bases, with 22 bases between them. Germline assignment: CDR1 SQVTM and CDR2 ANQGSEA. DNA of the CDR3: TGCAGCGCCACCGCCGGGACACCCGGGTTCAATGAGCAGTTCTTC. It codes for CSATAGTPGFNEQFF.

The chain couples TRBV24-1 to TRBJ2-3; TRBD1 agrees at 11 bases. The CDR3 extends over 15 amino acids. CDR1 is KGHDR, CDR2 SFDVKD, per germline. V shed 5 bases and J 3 bases; nucleotides not matched to a gene: 3. The CDR3 DNA is TGTGCCACCAGTGTGGGGGACAGGGGGACAGATACGCAGTATTTT. It is translated as CATSVGDRGTDTQYF.

The chain employs TRBV6-1 and TRBJ1-6; 7 nucleotides match TRBD1. The CDR3 totals 18 residues. V gave up 0 bases and J gave up 0 bases; unmatched junction bases: 5. The germline gives CDR1 MNHNS, CDR2 SASEGT. The CDR3 nucleotides read TGTGCCAGCAGTGAAGCAGCAGGGGACAGCTCCTATAATTCACCCCTCCACTTT. It translates to CASSEAAGDSSYNSPLHF.

The CDR3 DNA reads TGCAGCGTAAGCCGGGACAGGGTTCCCAATGAGCAGTTCTTC. Translated: CSVSRDRVPNEQFF. The chain has TRBV29-1 and TRBJ2-1, with 9 bases lining up with TRBD1. The CDR3 extends over 14 amino acids. Per the germline V gene, CDR1 is SQVTM and CDR2 is ANQGSEA. V lost 6 bases and J lost 6; bases outside the gene matches: 9.

The chain uses TRBV7-3 and TRBJ2-1; 8 bases agree with TRBD1. CDR1 and CDR2 from the germline V gene are SGHTA and FQGTGA. The trim removed 5 bases at V and 7 bases at J, leaving 16 bases unmatched. This CDR3 has 17 amino acids. CDR3 nucleotides: TGTGCCAGCAGCGCTCCGACCTCTGGGACAGGCCCAAATGAGCAGTTCTTC. This sequence encodes CASSAPTSGTGPNEQFF.

The rearrangement joins TRBV5-1 to TRBJ2-1; 8 nucleotides match TRBD1. The CDR3 length is 15 residues. Germline trimming cut 5 bases from V and 8 bases from J; bases unmatched to any gene: 12. The germline V gene has CDR1 SGHRS and CDR2 YFSETQ. CDR3 coding DNA: TGCGCCAGCAGGGCCAGGACAGGGACGGACCATGAGCAGTTCTTC. Amino acids: CASRARTGTDHEQFF.

This chain joins TRBV6-5 and TRBJ2-5; D unclear. Per the germline V gene, CDR1 is MNHEY and CDR2 is SVGAGI. Trimming stripped 6 bases from V and 7 bases from J, with 12 bases between. This CDR3 spans 12 amino acids. CDR3 nucleotides: TGTGCCAGCAGCTTAAATAGTAGGACCCAGTACTTC. The encoded protein is CASSLNSRTQYF.

This chain joins TRBV5-1 and TRBJ2-2; 7 bases align to TRBD2. The ends lost 1 base at V and 1 base at J; junction bases unmatched: 1. CDR1 is SGHRS and CDR2 is YFSETQ in the germline V gene. This CDR3 has 15 residues. The CDR3 DNA follows: TGCGCCAGCAGCTTGCCTAGCGGGAACACCGGGGAGCTGTTTTTT. This gives the protein CASSLPSGNTGELFF.

This chain uses TRBV2 with TRBJ1-1; tentative D call: TRBD1 (6 bases). The ends were cut back, 6 bases at V and 1 base at J, with 9 bases in the middle. Per the germline V gene, CDR1 is SNHLY and CDR2 is FYNNEI. CDR3 length equals 13 residues. The CDR3 spells CASSIQGNTEAFF. CDR3 DNA sequence: TGTGCCAGCAGCATACAGGGGAACACTGAAGCTTTCTTT.

As to this clone: The DNA is left out, because the CDR3 cannot be placed on it with certainty; the CDR3 is given as TCRdb lists it. The chain combines TRBV4-1 with TRBJ2-1; whether TRBD1, the table's D call, matches the DNA was not checked. Germline V lookup: CDR1 MGHRA, CDR2 YSYEKL. The CDR3 is made up of 20 amino acids, end residues included. CDR3 protein: CASSIRDRAMSSSSGQGHLF.

This clone was detected only once. This chain links TRBV7-9 with TRBJ2-1; 8 bases match TRBD2. Germline V gene sequence: CDR1 SEHNR, CDR2 FQNEAQ (reference sequence). V lost 5 bases to trimming and J lost 1 base; unmatched junction nucleotides: 4. The CDR3 length is 15 residues. The CDR3 DNA is TGTGCCAGCAGCCAAGCGGGAGAATCCTACAATGAGCAGTTCTTC. Amino acid sequence: CASSQAGESYNEQFF. Using reference TRBV7-9 and TRBJ2-1 for the parts outside the CDR3, the full variable domain is DTGVSQNPRHKITKRGQNVTFRCDPISEHNRLYWYRQTLGQGPEFLTYFQNEAQLEKSRLLSDRFSAERPKGSFSTLEIQRTEQGDSAMYLCASSQAGESYNEQFFGPGTRLTVL.

The rearrangement joins TRBV28 to TRBJ2-5; the match to TRBD1 covers 7 bases. Germline-derived CDR1 and CDR2 are MDHEN and SYDVKM. This CDR3 has 15 residues. The trim removed 6 bases at V and 2 bases at J, leaving 9 bases unmatched. The CDR3 DNA reads TGTGCCAGCAGGGCCCCGGGACAGCTACAAGAGACCCAGTACTTC. Its translation: CASRAPGQLQETQYF.

This chain joins TRBV27 and TRBJ1-1; D gene ambiguous. CDR1 is MNHEY, CDR2 SMNVEV, per germline (reference sequence). The germline V and J ends were trimmed by 2 bases and 0 bases, with 4 bases remaining between them. This CDR3 spans 13 amino acids. The CDR3 DNA follows: TGTGCCAGCAGTTTAGGGCTGAACACTGAAGCTTTCTTT. Encoded protein: CASSLGLNTEAFF.